A single T cell receptor beta chain is shown here with its context. Its target is not known. V was shortened by 1 base and J by 4 bases, with 16 bases between the two germline ends. CDR1 and CDR2 from the germline V gene are SGHDN and FVKESK. CDR3 length equals 16 residues. Preparation of the TCRbeta library involved a method that used unique molecular identifiers. One entry per CDR3 protein, called by TCRdb with MiXCR from the PCR reads. This table has about 510,000 distinct CDR3 sequences, about 10% appearing once. These data are taken from a study of T-cell reconstitution after alpha-beta-depleted transplantation in children. Regarding the study as a whole: Recipient T cells and thymic progenitors that survived gave rise to the high TCRbeta diversity observed at day 60 in some patients. Several hundred rapidly expanded clones from non-depleted graft cells reportedly supplied alpha-beta T cells about two months post-transplant. Newly generated T cells supplied most T-cell counts and diversity one year post-transplant.

The material was PBMCs, mostly from graft donor cells, obtained 180 days after TCRalphabeta/CD19-depleted stem cell transplant. This rearrangement joins TRBV14 to TRBJ1-1; possibly TRBD1 for D (5 bases). The receptor's source is a female patient aged 2-15 years who had a stem cell transplant for aplastic anemia, so the T cells may come from the graft donor. In DNA form, the CDR3 reads TGTGCCAGCAGCCAAGGGAAACTGGGGGGGAGCACTGAAGCTTTCTTT. It encodes CASSQGKLGGSTEAFF.